These 9 T cell receptor beta chains were sequenced from one sample in a study of OX40 agonist ivuxolimab in advanced cancers. The data were produced by immunoSEQ multiplex PCR, yet TCRdb's version contains in-frame clones alone and is incomplete. The top ten clones hold roughly a fifth of a sample with fewer than 35,000 clones, roughly four fifths of them seen once. The sample was CD4+ or CD8+ T cells sorted from blood, taken in a trial of the OX40 agonist ivuxolimab. Receptor source: an adult with an advanced solid tumor such as melanoma, head and neck, liver or kidney cancer.

The rearrangement links TRBV27 to TRBJ2-2; 11 positions match TRBD2. Trimming at V came to 5 bases and at J to 2 bases, leaving 4 bases not matched to a gene. The CDR3 has 16 amino acids. Germline values: CDR1 MNHEY, CDR2 SMNVEV (reference sequence). For the CDR3, the DNA is TGTGCCAGCAGTCTCCGACTAGCGGGAAACACCGGGGAGCTGTTTTTT. Encoded protein: CASSLRLAGNTGELFF.

This rearrangement joins TRBV11-2 to TRBJ2-7, with a tentative D call TRBD1 (6 bases). Per germline, CDR1 SGHAT and CDR2 FQNNGV. Trimming pared 4 bases from V and 7 bases from J, leaving 14 bases between. The CDR3 loop spans 13 amino acids. CDR3 DNA sequence: TGTGCCAGCAGCTCAAAAGACGACAGGGAGCAGTACTTC. This sequence encodes CASSSKDDREQYF. The whole variable domain, filled in from reference TRBV11-2 and TRBJ2-7, reads EAGVAQSPRYKIIEKRQSVAFWCNPISGHATLYWYQQILGQGPKLLIQFQNNGVVDDSQLPKDRFSAERLKGVDSTLKIQPAKLEDSAVYLCASSSKDDREQYFGPGTRLTVT.

This sequence joins TRBV5-1 and TRBJ2-7; 9 bases align to TRBD1. The CDR3 spans 14 residues. Germline lookup yields CDR1 SGHRS and CDR2 YFSETQ. Trimming took 4 bases from V and 5 from J; bases not matched to a gene: 7. CDR3 nucleotide sequence: TGCGCCAGCAGCCTCAGGGACAGGGTAGACGAGCAGTACTTC. Its protein is CASSLRDRVDEQYF.

V and J are TRBV10-1 and TRBJ2-1; D is uncertain. Trimming left V 4 bases short and J 6 bases short, with 13 bases between. The CDR3 runs to 14 residues. Germline assignment: CDR1 WNHNN and CDR2 SYGVQD (reference sequence). The CDR3 sequence: CASSGPNRVNEQFF. CDR3 nucleotide sequence: TGCGCCAGCAGTGGCCCAAACCGGGTCAATGAGCAGTTCTTC.

The chain joins TRBV19 to TRBJ2-1; possibly TRBD1 or TRBD2 for D (5 bases each). Germline V gene data show CDR1 as LNHDA and CDR2 as SQIVND (reference sequence). Trimming removed 3 bases from V and 6 bases from J, with 21 bases in between. This CDR3 comprises 17 residues. Here the CDR3 reads CASSIGGQRTFVNEQFF. The CDR3 DNA is TGTGCCAGTAGTATTGGGGGTCAGCGGACCTTCGTCAATGAGCAGTTCTTC.

The count of this clone is one. V gene TRBV27 combines with J gene TRBJ2-7; TRBD2 might be the D (6 bases). This CDR3 has 14 amino acids. The V end was cut by 8 bases, the J end by 0 bases, with 14 bases between. Germline V lookup: CDR1 MNHEY, CDR2 SMNVEV (reference sequence). CDR3 amino acids: CASGFPGSSYEQYF. In DNA form, the CDR3 reads TGTGCCAGCGGATTCCCCGGGAGCTCCTACGAGCAGTACTTC.

The chain links TRBV28 to TRBJ2-7; D is uncertain. V was shortened by 7 bases and J by 0 bases, with 10 bases between the two germline ends. The CDR3 contains 13 residues. Looked up from germline, CDR1 is MDHEN and CDR2 is SYDVKM. CDR3 protein: CASISDTSYEQYF. The DNA of the CDR3 is TGTGCCAGCATCTCTGACACCTCCTACGAGCAGTACTTC.

The chain links TRBV6-5 to TRBJ1-1, with 7 bases identical to TRBD1. In germline, CDR1 is MNHEY, CDR2 SVGAGI. There are 15 residues in the CDR3. With V trimmed by 0 bases and J by 2 bases, 3 bases remained unmatched. For the CDR3, the DNA is TGTGCCAGCAGTTACTCGGACAGGATTAACACTGAAGCTTTCTTT. This sequence encodes CASSYSDRINTEAFF.

J is TRBJ2-7 and V is TRBV5-5; TRBD1 agrees at 7 bases. Germline-derived CDR1 and CDR2 are SGHKS and YYEKEE (reference sequence). J lost 0 bases, V lost 0 bases, and 6 bases had no gene match. The CDR3 contains 16 residues. As DNA, the CDR3 is TGTGCCAGCAGCTTGGCCACAGGGGCGAGCTCCTACGAGCAGTACTTC. Its translation: CASSLATGASSYEQYF.